This is a list of T cell receptor beta chains from one sample in a study of blood T cell repertoires in COVID-19. TCRdb's table, derived via immunoSEQ multiplex PCR, lists solely in-frame clones and lacks some. The sample carries about 110,000 clones, 84% recorded once. Sequences were obtained from peripheral blood. These receptors all stem from a woman aged 55-75 years with acute or convalescent COVID-19. The CDR3 runs from the conserved cysteine through the conserved F or W. A D gene is named only where the DNA matches it firmly. Where a row states a size, it is once, few, many or the class of an expanded clone; other rows omit it.

>TRBJ2-3|-|TRBV5-1|-
CASSPDTPSLGDTQYF
TGCGCCAGCAGCCCGGACACTCCATCTCTTGGAGATACGCAGTATTTT
>TRBJ1-1|TRBD1|TRBV18|-
CASSPSGGRGATEAFF
TGTGCCAGCTCACCATCAGGGGGCCGGGGGGCCACTGAAGCTTTCTTT
>TRBJ1-2|-|TRBV28|-
CASSRQTYGYTF
TGTGCCAGCAGCAGACAGACCTATGGCTACACCTTC
>TRBJ2-7|TRBD2|TRBV6-2/TRBV6-3|-
CASSYTLAKSYEQYF
TGTGCCAGCAGTTACACACTAGCGAAATCCTACGAGCAGTACTTC
>TRBJ1-2|TRBD1|TRBV18|-
CASSPRTGEGGYTF
TGTGCCAGCTCACCGAGGACAGGGGAGGGTGGCTACACCTTC
>TRBJ2-7|TRBD2|TRBV11-2|few
CASSLTSGAGEQYF
TGTGCCAGCAGCTTAACTAGCGGGGCGGGCGAGCAGTACTTC
>TRBJ1-1|-|TRBV6-5|-
CASNYASGTEAFF
TGTGCCAGCAACTACGCCTCAGGGACTGAAGCTTTCTTT
>TRBJ1-3|TRBD1|TRBV7-6|-
CASSLDRGNSGNTIYF
TGTGCCAGCAGCTTGGACAGGGGTAACTCTGGAAACACCATATATTTT
>TRBJ1-1|TRBD1|TRBV5-6|once
CASGTANTEAFF
TGTGCCAGCGGGACAGCGAACACTGAAGCTTTCTTT
>TRBJ2-7|TRBD1|TRBV19|-
CASRDRGYEQYF
TGTGCCAGTAGGGACAGGGGCTACGAGCAGTACTTC
>TRBJ2-5|TRBD2|TRBV10-1|few
CASRSTSGGQETQYF
TGCGCCAGCAGAAGCACTAGCGGGGGCCAAGAGACCCAGTACTTC
>TRBJ2-2|TRBD1|TRBV5-1|-
CASSAPDRGNTGELFF
TGCGCCAGCAGCGCCCCGGACAGGGGGAACACCGGGGAGCTGTTTTTT
>TRBJ1-5|-|TRBV6-5|-
CASESGGNQPQHF
TGTGCCAGCGAATCGGGGGGTAATCAGCCCCAGCATTTT
>TRBJ2-2|-|TRBV4-2|-
CASSQEGQWSNTGELFF
TGTGCCAGCAGCCAAGAGGGCCAGTGGTCGAACACCGGGGAGCTGTTTTTT
>TRBJ2-7|TRBD1|TRBV5-1|few
CASSSGTGGTYEQYF
TGCGCCAGCAGCAGTGGGACAGGGGGCACCTACGAGCAGTACTTC
>TRBJ2-7|-|TRBV29-1|-
CSAIRDTSYEQYF
TGCAGCGCCATTCGGGACACCTCCTACGAGCAGTACTTC
>TRBJ2-3|TRBD2|TRBV11-1|-
CASEPSGGASDTQYF
TGTGCCAGCGAACCTAGCGGGGGGGCGTCAGATACGCAGTATTTT
>TRBJ1-4|TRBD1|TRBV10-3|-
CAISGAAGGMSNEKLFF
TGTGCCATCAGTGGGGCGGCAGGGGGCATGTCTAATGAAAAACTGTTTTTT
>TRBJ2-1|TRBD2|TRBV2|-
CASSSGSSYNEQFF
TGTGCCAGTTCTAGCGGGAGCTCCTACAATGAGCAGTTCTTC
>TRBJ1-5|TRBD1|TRBV6-5|few
CASSRGFSNQPQHF
TGTGCCAGCAGCAGGGGGTTCAGCAATCAGCCCCAGCATTTT
>TRBJ2-7|-|TRBV5-4|-
CASSDGRDGYYEQYF
TGTGCCAGCAGCGATGGGCGGGACGGGTACTACGAGCAGTACTTC
>TRBJ2-6|TRBD1|TRBV5-1|few
CASSAGTGGSGANVLTF
TGCGCCAGCAGCGCTGGGACAGGGGGCTCTGGGGCCAACGTCCTGACTTTC
>TRBJ2-7|TRBD2|TRBV5-1|-
CASSLEVGLAGYEQYF
TGCGCCAGCAGCTTGGAGGTAGGGCTAGCGGGTTACGAGCAGTACTTC
>TRBJ2-1|TRBD2|TRBV29-1|-
CSGRPGGGSYNEQFF
TGCAGCGGGAGGCCGGGGGGTGGGTCCTACAATGAGCAGTTCTTC
>TRBJ2-7|-|TRBV14|few
CASSQDNLVAGHYEQYF
TGTGCCAGCAGCCAAGATAATTTGGTGGCAGGCCACTACGAGCAGTACTTC
>TRBJ1-5|TRBD1|TRBV7-9|few
CASSLGTGVGDQPQHF
TGTGCCAGCAGCTTAGGGACAGGGGTGGGGGATCAGCCCCAGCATTTT
>TRBJ1-4|TRBD1|TRBV7-3|-
CASSAGTGGELFF
TGTGCCAGCAGCGCAGGGACAGGGGGGGAACTGTTTTTT
>TRBJ1-1|-|TRBV4-1|-
CASSHPLRWTEAFF
TGCGCCAGCAGCCACCCCTTGCGGTGGACTGAAGCTTTCTTT
>TRBJ1-2|TRBD1|TRBV25-1|-
CASSDDRTGGNYGYTF
TGTGCCAGCAGTGACGATCGGACAGGGGGGAACTATGGCTACACCTTC
>TRBJ1-6|TRBD1|TRBV4-1|once
CASSQQGTGNSPLHF
TGCGCCAGCAGCCAGCAGGGGACAGGTAATTCACCCCTCCACTTT
>TRBJ2-7|-|TRBV7-8|-
CASSLSESSYEQYF
TGTGCCAGCAGCTTATCTGAGAGCTCCTACGAGCAGTACTTC
>TRBJ2-2|TRBD2|TRBV5-1|-
CASSQGLAGNTGELFF
TGCGCCAGCAGCCAAGGACTAGCGGGGAACACCGGGGAGCTGTTTTTT
>TRBJ2-7|TRBD2|TRBV19|-
CASSDAGGSPHEQYF
TGTGCCAGTAGCGATGCGGGGGGCTCTCCCCACGAGCAGTACTTC
>TRBJ2-5|TRBD2|TRBV5-4|-
CASSLDFSGGQETQYF
TGTGCCAGCAGCTTGGACTTTAGCGGGGGCCAAGAGACCCAGTACTTC
>TRBJ2-7|-|TRBV10-1|-
CASSAAGNGEQYF
TGCGCCAGCAGTGCCGCCGGGAACGGCGAGCAGTACTTC
>TRBJ2-5|TRBD2|TRBV29-1|-
CSAYDSGGQETQYF
TGCAGCGCCTATGATAGCGGGGGGCAAGAGACCCAGTACTTC
>TRBJ2-2|TRBD1|TRBV6-6|-
CASTKTGGTGELFF
TGTGCCAGCACTAAGACAGGGGGCACCGGGGAGCTGTTTTTT
>TRBJ1-1|TRBD1|TRBV19|-
CASKPTGDSAEAFF
TGTGCCAGTAAGCCGACAGGGGACTCGGCTGAAGCTTTCTTT
>TRBJ1-2|TRBD1|TRBV9|-
CASSPSAGGTGGDRGGYTF
TGTGCCAGCAGCCCCTCGGCGGGGGGGACAGGGGGCGATCGAGGTGGCTACACCTTC
>TRBJ1-1|-|TRBV18|-
CASSIRALNTEAFF
TGTGCCAGCTCTATCAGGGCCTTGAACACTGAAGCTTTCTTT
>TRBJ2-7|-|TRBV20-1|-
CSASPGGGYEQYF
TGCAGTGCCAGTCCGGGCGGAGGCTACGAGCAGTACTTC
>TRBJ1-3|TRBD1|TRBV7-9|-
CASSLAATGQGSSGNTIYF
TGTGCCAGCAGCTTAGCGGCGACAGGACAGGGGAGCTCTGGAAACACCATATATTTT
>TRBJ1-1|TRBD1|TRBV19|-
CASTRQGTEAFF
TGTGCCAGTACCCGACAGGGGACTGAAGCTTTCTTT
>TRBJ2-3|TRBD2|TRBV4-1|few
CASSQLPTSVDTQYF
TGCGCCAGCAGCCAGCTCCCGACTAGCGTGGATACGCAGTATTTT
>TRBJ2-2|TRBD1|TRBV9|-
CASSVTSGTAYTGELFF
TGTGCCAGCAGCGTAACATCCGGGACAGCCTACACCGGGGAGCTGTTTTTT
>TRBJ1-2|-|TRBV5-8|-
CASTRTERPRRGYTF
TGTGCCAGCACCCGGACAGAGAGACCTCGAAGGGGCTACACCTTC
>TRBJ1-2|-|TRBV30|-
CASGGVYGYTF
TGTGCCTCCGGAGGGGTCTATGGCTACACCTTC
>TRBJ1-1|-|TRBV5-4|-
CASSLQGRGTEAFF
TGTGCCAGCAGCTTGCAGGGAAGGGGCACTGAAGCTTTCTTT
>TRBJ1-2|-|TRBV11-2|few
CASSSSGQVYGYTF
TGTGCCAGCAGCTCTTCGGGACAAGTATATGGCTACACCTTC
>TRBJ2-1|TRBD2|TRBV3-1/TRBV3-2|-
CASSHPLAGRSYNEQFF
TGTGCCAGCAGCCATCCACTAGCGGGACGCTCCTACAATGAGCAGTTCTTC
>TRBJ1-4|-|TRBV7-8|-
CASSPHPLQGGNEKLFF
TGTGCCAGCAGCCCACACCCCCTCCAGGGAGGTAATGAAAAACTGTTTTTT
>TRBJ2-3|TRBD2|TRBV6-2/TRBV6-3|-
CASSYHLAGGVVTQYF
TGTGCCAGCAGTTACCACCTAGCGGGAGGAGTCGTTACGCAGTATTTT
>TRBJ1-5|-|TRBV2|-
CASSTNGGQPQHF
TGTGCCAGCAGTACAAATGGGGGGCAGCCCCAGCATTTT
>TRBJ2-5|-|TRBV7-8|-
CASSGGNQETQYF
TGTGCCAGCAGTGGGGGGAACCAAGAGACCCAGTACTTC
>TRBJ2-2|TRBD2|TRBV11-2|-
CASSWRSGGQNTGELFF
TGTGCCAGCAGCTGGCGGAGCGGGGGACAGAACACCGGGGAGCTGTTTTTT